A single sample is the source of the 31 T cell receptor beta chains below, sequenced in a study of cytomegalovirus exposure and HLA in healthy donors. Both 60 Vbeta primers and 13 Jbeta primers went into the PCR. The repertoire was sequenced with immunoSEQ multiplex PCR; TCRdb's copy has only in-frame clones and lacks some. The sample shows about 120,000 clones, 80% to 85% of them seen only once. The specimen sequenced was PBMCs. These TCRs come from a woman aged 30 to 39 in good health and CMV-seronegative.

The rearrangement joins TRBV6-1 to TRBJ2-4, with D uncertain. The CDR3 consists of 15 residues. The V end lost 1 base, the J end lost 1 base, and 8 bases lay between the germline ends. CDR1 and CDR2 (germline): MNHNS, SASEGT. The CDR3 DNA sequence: TGTGCCAGCAGTGAAGACCCGGAGGCCAAAAACATTCAGTACTTC. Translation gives CASSEDPEAKNIQYF.

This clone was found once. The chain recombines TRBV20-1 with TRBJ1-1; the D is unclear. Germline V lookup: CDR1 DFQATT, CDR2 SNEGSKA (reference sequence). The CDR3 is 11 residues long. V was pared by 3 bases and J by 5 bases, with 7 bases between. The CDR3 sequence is CSARERTEAFF. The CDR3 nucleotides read TGCAGTGCTAGGGAGCGGACTGAAGCTTTCTTT.

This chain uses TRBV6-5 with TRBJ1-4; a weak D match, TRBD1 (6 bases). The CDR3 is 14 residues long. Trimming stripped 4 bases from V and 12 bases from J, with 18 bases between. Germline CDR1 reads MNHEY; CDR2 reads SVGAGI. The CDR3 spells CASSSPGQPEQLFF. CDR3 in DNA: TGTGCCAGCAGTTCCCCCGGACAGCCCGAGCAACTGTTTTTT.

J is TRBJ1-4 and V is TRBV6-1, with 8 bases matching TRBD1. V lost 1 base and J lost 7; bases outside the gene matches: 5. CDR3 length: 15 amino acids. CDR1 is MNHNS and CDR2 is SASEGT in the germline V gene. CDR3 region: CASSEEAGGSEKLFF. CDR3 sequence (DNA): TGTGCCAGCAGTGAAGAGGCAGGGGGCAGTGAAAAACTGTTTTTT.

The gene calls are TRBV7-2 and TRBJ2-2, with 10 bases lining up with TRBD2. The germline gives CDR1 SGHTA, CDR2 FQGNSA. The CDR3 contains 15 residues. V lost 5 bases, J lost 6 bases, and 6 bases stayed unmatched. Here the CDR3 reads CASSVSGRAPGELFF. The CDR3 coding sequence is TGTGCCAGCAGCGTAAGCGGGAGGGCCCCCGGGGAGCTGTTTTTT.

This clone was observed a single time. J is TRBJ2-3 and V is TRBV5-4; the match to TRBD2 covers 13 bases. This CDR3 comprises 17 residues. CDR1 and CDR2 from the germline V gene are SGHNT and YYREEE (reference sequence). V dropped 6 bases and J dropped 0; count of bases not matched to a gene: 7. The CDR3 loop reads CASTLGLAGVSTDTQYF. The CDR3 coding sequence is TGTGCCAGCACCCTTGGACTAGCGGGGGTTAGCACAGATACGCAGTATTTT.

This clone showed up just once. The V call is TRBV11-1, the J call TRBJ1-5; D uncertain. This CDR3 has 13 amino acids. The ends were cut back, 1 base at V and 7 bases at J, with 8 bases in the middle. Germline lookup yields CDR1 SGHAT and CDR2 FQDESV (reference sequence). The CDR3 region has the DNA TGTGCCAGCAGCTTAGATGACACCCAGCCCCAGCATTTT. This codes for CASSLDDTQPQHF.

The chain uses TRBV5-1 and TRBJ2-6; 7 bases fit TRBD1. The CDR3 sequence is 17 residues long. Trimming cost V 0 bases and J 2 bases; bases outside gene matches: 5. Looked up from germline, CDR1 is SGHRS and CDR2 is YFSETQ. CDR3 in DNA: TGCGCCAGCAGCTTGGGGGACAGTCCTCCTGGGGCCAACGTCCTGACTTTC. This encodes CASSLGDSPPGANVLTF.

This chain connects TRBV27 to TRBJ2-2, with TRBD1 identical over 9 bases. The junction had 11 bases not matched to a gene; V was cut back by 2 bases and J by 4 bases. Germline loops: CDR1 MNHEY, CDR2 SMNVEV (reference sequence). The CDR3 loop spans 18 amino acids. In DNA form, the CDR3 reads TGTGCCAGCAGTTTACTCCAAACAGGGGGCGAGGGCACCGGGGAGCTGTTTTTT. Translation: CASSLLQTGGEGTGELFF.

The CDR3 DNA sequence: TGTGCCAGCAGCCTGGACAGGGCCATCTACGAGCAGTACTTC. Protein sequence: CASSLDRAIYEQYF. This chain uses TRBV6-6 with TRBJ2-7; TRBD1 matches at 8 bases. Germline values: CDR1 MNHNY, CDR2 SVGAGI (reference sequence). Losses at the gene ends were 6 bases for V and 3 bases for J; bases not matched to a gene: 7. CDR3 size: 14 residues.

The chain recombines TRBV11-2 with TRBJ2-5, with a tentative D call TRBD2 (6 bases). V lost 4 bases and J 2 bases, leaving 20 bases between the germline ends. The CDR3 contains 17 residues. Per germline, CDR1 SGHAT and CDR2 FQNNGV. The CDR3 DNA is TGTGCCAGCAGCTCCCCCGTTCTCGGGAGAGGTCAAGAGACCCAGTACTTC. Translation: CASSSPVLGRGQETQYF.

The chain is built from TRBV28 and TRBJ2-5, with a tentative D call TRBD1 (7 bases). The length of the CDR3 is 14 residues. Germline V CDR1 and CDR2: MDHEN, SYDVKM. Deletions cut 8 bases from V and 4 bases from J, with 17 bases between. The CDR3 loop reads CASLEQGGAETQYF. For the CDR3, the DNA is TGTGCCAGCCTTGAGCAGGGGGGAGCAGAGACCCAGTACTTC.

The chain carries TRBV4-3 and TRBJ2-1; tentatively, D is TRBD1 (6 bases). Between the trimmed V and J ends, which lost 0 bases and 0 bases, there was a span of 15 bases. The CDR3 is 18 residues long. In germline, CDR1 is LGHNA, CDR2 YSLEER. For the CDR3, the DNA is TGCGCCAGCAGCCAAGATAGGACAGTTTCTCTCTCCTACAATGAGCAGTTCTTC. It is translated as CASSQDRTVSLSYNEQFF.

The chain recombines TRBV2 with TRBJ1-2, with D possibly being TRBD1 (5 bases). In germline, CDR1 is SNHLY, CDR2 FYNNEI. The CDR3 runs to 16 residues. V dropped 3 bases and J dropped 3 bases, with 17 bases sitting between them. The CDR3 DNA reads TGTGCCAGCAGTGATTCCACAGTTGCGGGGGACTATGGCTACACCTTC. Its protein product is CASSDSTVAGDYGYTF.

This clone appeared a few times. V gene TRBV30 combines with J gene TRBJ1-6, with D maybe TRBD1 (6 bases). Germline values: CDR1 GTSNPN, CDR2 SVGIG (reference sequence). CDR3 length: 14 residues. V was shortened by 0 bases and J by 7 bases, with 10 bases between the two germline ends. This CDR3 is CAWSVATGNSPLHF. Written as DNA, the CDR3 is TGTGCCTGGAGTGTAGCTACAGGGAATTCACCCCTCCACTTT.

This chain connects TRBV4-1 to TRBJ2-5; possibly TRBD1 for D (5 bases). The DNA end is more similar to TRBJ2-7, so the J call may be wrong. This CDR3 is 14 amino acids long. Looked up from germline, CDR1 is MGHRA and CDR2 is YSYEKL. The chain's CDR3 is CASSQEAGRYEQYF. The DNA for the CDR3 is TGCGCCAGCAGCCAAGAGGCAGGGCGGTACGAGCAGTACTTC.

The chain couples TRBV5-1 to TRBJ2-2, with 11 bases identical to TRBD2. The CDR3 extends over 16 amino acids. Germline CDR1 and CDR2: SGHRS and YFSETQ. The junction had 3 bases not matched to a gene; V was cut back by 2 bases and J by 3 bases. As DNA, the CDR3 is TGCGCCAGCAGCTTACTAGCGGGAGAGTACACCGGGGAGCTGTTTTTT. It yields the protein CASSLLAGEYTGELFF.

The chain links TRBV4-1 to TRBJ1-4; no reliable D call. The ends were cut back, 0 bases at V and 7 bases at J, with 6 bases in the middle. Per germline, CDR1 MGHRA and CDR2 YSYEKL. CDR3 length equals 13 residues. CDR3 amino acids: CASSQDPGEKLFF. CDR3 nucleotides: TGCGCCAGCAGCCAAGACCCGGGTGAAAAACTGTTTTTT.

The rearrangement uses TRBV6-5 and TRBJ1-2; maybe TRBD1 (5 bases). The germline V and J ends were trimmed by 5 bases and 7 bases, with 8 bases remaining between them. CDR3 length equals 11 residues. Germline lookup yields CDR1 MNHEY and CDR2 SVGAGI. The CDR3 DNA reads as TGTGCCAGCAGTGGGGGGGTTGGCTACACCTTC. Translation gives CASSGGVGYTF.

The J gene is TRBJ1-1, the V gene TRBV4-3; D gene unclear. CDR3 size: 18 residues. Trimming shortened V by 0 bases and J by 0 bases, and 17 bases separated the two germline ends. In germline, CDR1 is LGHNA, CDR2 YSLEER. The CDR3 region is CASSQDRDLQWLNTEAFF. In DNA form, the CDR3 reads TGCGCCAGCAGCCAAGATCGGGATCTCCAATGGTTGAACACTGAAGCTTTCTTT.

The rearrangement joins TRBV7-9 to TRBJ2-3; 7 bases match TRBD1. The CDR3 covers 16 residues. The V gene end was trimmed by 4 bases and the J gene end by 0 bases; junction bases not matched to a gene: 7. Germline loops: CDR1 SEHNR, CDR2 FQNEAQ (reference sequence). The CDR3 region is CASSSRQGRSTDTQYF. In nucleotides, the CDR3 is TGTGCCAGCAGCTCGAGACAGGGCCGGAGCACAGATACGCAGTATTTT.

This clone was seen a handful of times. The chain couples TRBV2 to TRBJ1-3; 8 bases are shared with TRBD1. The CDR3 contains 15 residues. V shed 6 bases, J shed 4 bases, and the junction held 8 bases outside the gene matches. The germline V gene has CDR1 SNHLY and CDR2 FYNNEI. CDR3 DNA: TGTGCCAGCAGGACCCGGGACAGGCTAGGAAACACCATATATTTT. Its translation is CASRTRDRLGNTIYF.

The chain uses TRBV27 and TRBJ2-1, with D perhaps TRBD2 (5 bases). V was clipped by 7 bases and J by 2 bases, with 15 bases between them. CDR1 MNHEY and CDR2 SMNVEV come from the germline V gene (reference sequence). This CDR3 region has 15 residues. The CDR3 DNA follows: TGTGCCAGCACCAACGGGGTCGCGGCCTACAATGAGCAGTTCTTC. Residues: CASTNGVAAYNEQFF.

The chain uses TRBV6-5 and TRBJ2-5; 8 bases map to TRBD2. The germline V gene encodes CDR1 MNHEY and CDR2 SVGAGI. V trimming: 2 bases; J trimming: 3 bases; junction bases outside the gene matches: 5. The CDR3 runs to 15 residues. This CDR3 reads CASSYAPAGEETQYF. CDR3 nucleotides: TGTGCCAGCAGTTACGCTCCAGCGGGAGAAGAGACCCAGTACTTC.

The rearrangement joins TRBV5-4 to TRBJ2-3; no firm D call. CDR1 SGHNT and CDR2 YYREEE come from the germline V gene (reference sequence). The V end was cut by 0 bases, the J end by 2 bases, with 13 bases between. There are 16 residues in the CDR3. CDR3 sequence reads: CASSLGPPNPTDTQYF. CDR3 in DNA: TGTGCCAGCAGCTTGGGGCCACCCAACCCCACAGATACGCAGTATTTT.

The CDR3 loop is CASSLGGGGLIDTGELFF. CDR3 nucleotides: TGTGCCAGCAGCTTAGGAGGCGGGGGACTGATCGACACCGGGGAGCTGTTTTTT. The chain combines TRBV7-8 with TRBJ2-2; TRBD2 matches at 7 bases. V lost 1 base, J lost 3 bases, and 11 bases stayed unmatched. The V gene's germline CDR1 is SGHVS and CDR2 FQNEAQ. The CDR3 is 18 residues long.

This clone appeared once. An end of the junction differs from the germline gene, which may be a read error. DNA of the CDR3: TGTGCCAGCGGTGAAGTGGGAGGGACGAACTATGGCTACACCTTC. Translated, it gives CASGEVGGTNYGYTF. V is TRBV2 and J is TRBJ1-2; weak D call: TRBD1 (5 bases). CDR1 is SNHLY and CDR2 is FYNNEI in the germline V gene. The CDR3 has 15 amino acids.

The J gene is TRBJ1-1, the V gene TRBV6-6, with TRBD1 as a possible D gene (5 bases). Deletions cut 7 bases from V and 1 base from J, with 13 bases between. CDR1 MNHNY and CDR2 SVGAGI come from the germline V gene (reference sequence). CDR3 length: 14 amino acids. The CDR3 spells CASNSNDRNTEAFF. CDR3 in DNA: TGTGCCAGCAATTCCAATGACAGGAACACTGAAGCTTTCTTT.

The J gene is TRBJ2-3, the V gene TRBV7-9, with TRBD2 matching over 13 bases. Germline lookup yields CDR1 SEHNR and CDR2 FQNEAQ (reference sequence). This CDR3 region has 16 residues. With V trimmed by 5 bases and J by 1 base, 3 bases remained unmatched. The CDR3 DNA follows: TGTGCCAGCAGCCCTGGACTAGCGGGAGGCACAGATACGCAGTATTTT. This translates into CASSPGLAGGTDTQYF. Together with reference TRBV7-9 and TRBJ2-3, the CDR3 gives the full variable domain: DTGVSQNPRHKITKRGQNVTFRCDPISEHNRLYWYRQTLGQGPEFLTYFQNEAQLEKSRLLSDRFSAERPKGSFSTLEIQRTEQGDSAMYLCASSPGLAGGTDTQYFGPGTRLTVL.

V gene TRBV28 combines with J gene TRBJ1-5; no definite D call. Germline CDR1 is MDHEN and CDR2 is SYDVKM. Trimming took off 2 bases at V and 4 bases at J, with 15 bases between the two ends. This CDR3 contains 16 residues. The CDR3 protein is CASSLPTLTGNQPQHF. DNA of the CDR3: TGTGCCAGCAGTTTACCGACACTCACTGGTAATCAGCCCCAGCATTTT.

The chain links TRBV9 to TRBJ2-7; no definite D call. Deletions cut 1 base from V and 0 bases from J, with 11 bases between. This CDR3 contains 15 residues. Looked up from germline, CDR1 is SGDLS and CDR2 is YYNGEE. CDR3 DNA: TGTGCCAGCAGCGTAAGAGGCGGTAGCTCCTACGAGCAGTACTTC. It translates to CASSVRGGSSYEQYF.